The clone carrying this T cell receptor (beta chain) was detected many times. Its antigen is undetermined. All sequencing subjects had displayed CD8+CD57+ cell expansion on flow cytometry. All patients had severe acquired aplastic anemia. No therapy had been given to the patients at the time of blood sampling. This sample was taken from a study of CD8+CD57+ T cells in acquired aplastic anemia. Study in general: Sorted CD4+ plus CD8+ cells gave DNA averaging roughly 3 ug. General observations from the study: Common to patients and controls were twenty-nine CD8+ CDR3 sequences.

The template for TCR beta VDJ and CDR3 sequence profiling was genomic DNA. One entry per CDR3 protein results from TCRdb running MiXCR on the reads. Of approximately 130,000 distinct CDR3 sequences listed, almost 40% were seen once; the top ten hold roughly 3%. CDR3 length: 14 amino acids. Germline lookup yields CDR1 SGHNT and CDR2 YYREEE (reference sequence). V shed 0 bases and J shed 1 base, with 7 bases lying between them. Sample: sorted CD4+, CD8+, or CD8+CD57+ T cells (not recorded which) from PBMCs. The sequence was collected from a human donor with aplastic anemia. The J gene is TRBJ1-2, the V gene TRBV5-4, with D unresolved. CDR3 bases: TGTGCCAGCAGCTTGGACGCAAATAACTATGGCTACACCTTC. It is translated as CASSLDANNYGYTF.